Listed below are T cell receptor beta chains from one sample, sequenced in a study of shared clonotypes between healthy human individuals. TCRdb's table, derived via immunoSEQ multiplex PCR, lists solely in-frame clones and lacks some. The sample gives approximately 2.5 million clones, approximately 93% of which show up once; roughly 0.39% is in the top ten. The sequenced material came from naive CD4+ T cells from PBMCs. The receptors shown here come from a man aged 18 to 29 in good health. Some clones in this sample may be carry-over from other donors' samples. Both conserved end residues are part of each CDR3. Fields, in order: J gene, D gene, V gene, CDR3 length, clone size, CDR3 protein, CDR3 DNA. The D gene is left open where the match is weak. Expanded clones are given a class, and other clones once, few, many or no size at all.

TRBJ1-4	NA	TRBV5-1	14	NA	CASSSDGGGEKLFF	TGCGCCAGCAGTTCTGACGGGGGAGGTGAAAAACTGTTTTTT
TRBJ1-1	TRBD1	TRBV27	14	NA	CASSGRQGKAEAFF	TGTGCCAGCAGTGGGAGACAGGGGAAAGCTGAAGCTTTCTTT
TRBJ2-1	NA	TRBV19	16	NA	CASSRAGGQGRFEQFF	TGTGCCAGTAGTAGGGCGGGGGGACAGGGACGGTTTGAGCAGTTCTTC
TRBJ1-1	TRBD1	TRBV6-5	14	NA	CASSYWTGETEAFF	TGTGCCAGCAGTTATTGGACAGGGGAGACTGAAGCTTTCTTT
TRBJ2-7	NA	TRBV14	13	NA	CASSQRGRIKQYF	TGTGCCAGCAGCCAACGGGGGCGGATTAAGCAGTACTTC
TRBJ2-7	TRBD2	TRBV7-9	15	NA	CASSLVTSGAYEQYF	TGTGCCAGCAGCTTAGTGACTAGCGGGGCCTACGAGCAGTACTTC
TRBJ2-1	TRBD2	TRBV18	15	NA	CASLRTSGNYNEQFF	TGTGCCAGCTTACGGACTAGCGGGAATTACAATGAGCAGTTCTTC
TRBJ2-1	TRBD2	TRBV6-1	16	NA	CASSGRLARSYNEQFF	TGTGCCAGCAGTGGTCGACTAGCCAGATCCTACAATGAGCAGTTCTTC
TRBJ1-1	NA	TRBV28	13	few	CASSLDSNTEAFF	TGTGCCAGCAGTTTAGACTCTAACACTGAAGCTTTCTTT
TRBJ2-2	TRBD1	TRBV10-3	15	NA	CAISERAGGTGELFF	TGTGCCATCAGTGAGAGGGCAGGGGGCACCGGGGAGCTGTTTTTT
TRBJ2-7	NA	TRBV6-5	14	NA	CASSPAGEYYEQYF	TGTGCCAGCAGTCCGGCCGGGGAGTACTACGAGCAGTACTTC
TRBJ2-4	NA	TRBV6-6	13	NA	CASSYAAAIQEYF	TGTGCCAGCAGCTACGCAGCGGCCATTCAGGAGTACTTC
TRBJ1-4	TRBD1	TRBV25-1	15	NA	CASSNPTGPNEKLFF	TGTGCCAGCAGTAACCCGACAGGGCCAAATGAAAAACTGTTTTTT
TRBJ1-2	NA	TRBV13	13	NA	CASSDTGNYGYTF	TGTGCCAGCAGCGATACAGGAAACTATGGCTACACCTTC
TRBJ1-4	TRBD1	TRBV25-1	13	NA	CASRNDRDEKLFF	TGTGCCAGCAGAAACGACAGGGATGAAAAACTGTTTTTT
TRBJ1-1	NA	TRBV14	15	NA	CASSQESALNTEAFF	TGTGCCAGCAGCCAAGAGTCGGCCTTGAACACTGAAGCTTTCTTT
TRBJ2-2	TRBD2	TRBV30	15	NA	CAWTALAGGTGELFF	TGTGCCTGGACCGCCCTAGCGGGAGGTACCGGGGAGCTGTTTTTT
TRBJ1-2	NA	TRBV5-1	14	NA	CASSPRPDWFGYTF	TGCGCCAGCAGCCCCCGTCCTGATTGGTTTGGCTACACCTTC
TRBJ2-1	TRBD1	TRBV9	16	NA	CASSSKASGGYNEQFF	TGTGCCAGCAGCTCCAAGGCCTCAGGGGGCTATAATGAGCAGTTCTTC
TRBJ2-1	TRBD1	TRBV11-3	16	NA	CASSLGGQGSYNEQFF	TGTGCCAGCAGCTTAGGTGGACAGGGCTCCTACAATGAGCAGTTCTTC
TRBJ2-7	NA	TRBV18	14	NA	CASSSGRRSYEQYF	TGTGCCAGCTCGTCGGGCCGACGATCCTACGAGCAGTACTTC
TRBJ1-6	NA	TRBV6-5	12	once	CASRTRGSPLHF	TGTGCCAGCAGGACCAGGGGTTCACCCCTCCACTTT
TRBJ2-1	NA	TRBV11-3	12	NA	CASSLFDNEQFF	TGTGCCAGCAGCTTATTCGACAATGAGCAGTTCTTC
TRBJ2-7	TRBD2	TRBV7-8	17	few	CASSSPRLAGRYYEQYF	TGTGCCAGCAGCTCCCCTCGACTAGCGGGACGCTATTACGAGCAGTACTTC